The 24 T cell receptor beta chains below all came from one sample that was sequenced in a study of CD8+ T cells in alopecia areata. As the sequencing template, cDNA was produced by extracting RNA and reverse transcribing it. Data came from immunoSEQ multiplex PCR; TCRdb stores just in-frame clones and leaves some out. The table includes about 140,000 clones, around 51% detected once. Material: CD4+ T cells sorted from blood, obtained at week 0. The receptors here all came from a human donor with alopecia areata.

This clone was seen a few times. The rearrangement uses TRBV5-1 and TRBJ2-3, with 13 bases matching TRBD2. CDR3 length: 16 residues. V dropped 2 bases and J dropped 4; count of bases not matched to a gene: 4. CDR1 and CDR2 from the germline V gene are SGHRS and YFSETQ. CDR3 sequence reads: CASSLLAGGPSDTQYF. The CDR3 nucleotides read TGCGCCAGCAGCTTACTAGCGGGAGGGCCGTCAGATACGCAGTATTTT.

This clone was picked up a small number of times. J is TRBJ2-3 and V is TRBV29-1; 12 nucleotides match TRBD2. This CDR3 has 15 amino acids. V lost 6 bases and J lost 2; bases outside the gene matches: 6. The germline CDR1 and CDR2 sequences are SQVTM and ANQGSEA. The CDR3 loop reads CSVKRTSGTTDTQYF. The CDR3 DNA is TGCAGCGTAAAAAGGACTAGCGGGACCACAGATACGCAGTATTTT.

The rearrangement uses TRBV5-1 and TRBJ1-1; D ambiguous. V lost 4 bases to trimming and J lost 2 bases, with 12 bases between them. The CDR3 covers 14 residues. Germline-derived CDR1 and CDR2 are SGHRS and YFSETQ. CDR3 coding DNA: TGCGCCAGCAGCCCAGGCCCTACCAACACTGAAGCTTTCTTT. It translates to CASSPGPTNTEAFF.

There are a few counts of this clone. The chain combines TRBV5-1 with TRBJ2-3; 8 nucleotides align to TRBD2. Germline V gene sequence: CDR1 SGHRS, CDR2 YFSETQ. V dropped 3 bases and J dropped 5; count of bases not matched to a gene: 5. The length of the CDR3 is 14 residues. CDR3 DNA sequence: TGCGCCAGCAGCTCCGGGAGGGCCCAAGATACGCAGTATTTT. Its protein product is CASSSGRAQDTQYF.

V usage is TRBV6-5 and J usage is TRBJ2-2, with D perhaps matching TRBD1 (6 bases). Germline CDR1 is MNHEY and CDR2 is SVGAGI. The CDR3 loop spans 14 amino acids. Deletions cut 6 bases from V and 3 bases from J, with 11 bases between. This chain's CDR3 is CASSYRVDTGELFF. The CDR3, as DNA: TGTGCCAGCAGCTACAGGGTTGACACCGGGGAGCTGTTTTTT.

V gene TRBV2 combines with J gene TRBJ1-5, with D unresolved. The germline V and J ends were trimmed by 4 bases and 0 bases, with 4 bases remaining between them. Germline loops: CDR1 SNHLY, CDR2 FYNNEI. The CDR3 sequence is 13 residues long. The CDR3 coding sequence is TGTGCCAGCAGTGCTAATAGCAATCAGCCCCAGCATTTT. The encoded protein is CASSANSNQPQHF.

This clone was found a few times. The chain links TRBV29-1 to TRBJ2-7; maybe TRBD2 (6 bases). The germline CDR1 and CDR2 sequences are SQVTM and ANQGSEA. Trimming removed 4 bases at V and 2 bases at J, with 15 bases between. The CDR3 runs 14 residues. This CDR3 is CSVAGLGGAYEQYF. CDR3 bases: TGCAGCGTTGCCGGCCTAGGCGGGGCCTACGAGCAGTACTTC.

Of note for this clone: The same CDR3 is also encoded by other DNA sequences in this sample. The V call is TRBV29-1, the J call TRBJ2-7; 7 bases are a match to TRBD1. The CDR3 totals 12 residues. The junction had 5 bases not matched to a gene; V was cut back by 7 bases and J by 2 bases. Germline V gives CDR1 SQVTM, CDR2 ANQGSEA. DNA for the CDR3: TGCAGCGCCCGAGGGGGCCCCTACGAGCAGTACTTC. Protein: CSARGGPYEQYF.

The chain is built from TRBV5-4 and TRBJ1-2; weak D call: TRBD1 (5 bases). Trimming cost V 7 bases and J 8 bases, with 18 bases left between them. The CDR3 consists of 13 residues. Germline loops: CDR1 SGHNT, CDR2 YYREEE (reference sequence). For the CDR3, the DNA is TGTGCCAGCGGTCAGGGAGTCGAAAGGGGCTACACCTTC. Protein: CASGQGVERGYTF.

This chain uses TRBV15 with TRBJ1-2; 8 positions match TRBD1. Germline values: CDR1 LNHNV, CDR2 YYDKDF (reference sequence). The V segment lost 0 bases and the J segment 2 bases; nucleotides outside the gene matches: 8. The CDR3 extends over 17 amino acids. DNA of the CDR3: TGTGCCACCAGCAGAGATTGGGACAGGTCCCTCAACTATGGCTACACCTTC. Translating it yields CATSRDWDRSLNYGYTF.

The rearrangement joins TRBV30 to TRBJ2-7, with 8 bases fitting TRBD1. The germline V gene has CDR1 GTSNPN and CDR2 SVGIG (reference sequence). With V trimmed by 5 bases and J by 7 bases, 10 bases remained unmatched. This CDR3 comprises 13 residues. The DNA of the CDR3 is TGTGCCTGGCAGGGACAGGCAGCACGTGAGCAGTACTTC. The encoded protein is CAWQGQAAREQYF. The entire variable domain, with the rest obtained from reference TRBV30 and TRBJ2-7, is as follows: SQTIHQWPATLVQPVGSPLSLECTVEGTSNPNLYWYRQAAGRGLQLLFYSVGIGQISSEVPQNLSASRPQDRQFILSSKKLLLSDSGFYLCAWQGQAAREQYFGPGTRLTVT.

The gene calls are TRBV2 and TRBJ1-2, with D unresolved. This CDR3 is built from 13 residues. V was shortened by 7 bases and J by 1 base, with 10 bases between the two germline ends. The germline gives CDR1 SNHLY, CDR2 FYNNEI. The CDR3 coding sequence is TGTGCCAGCACCCCTTCGGGTAACTATGGCTACACCTTC. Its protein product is CASTPSGNYGYTF.

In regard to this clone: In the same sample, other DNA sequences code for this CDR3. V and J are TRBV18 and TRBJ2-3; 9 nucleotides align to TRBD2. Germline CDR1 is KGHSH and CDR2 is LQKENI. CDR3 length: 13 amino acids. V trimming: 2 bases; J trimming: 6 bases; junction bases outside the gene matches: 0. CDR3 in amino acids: CASSPAGGDTQYF. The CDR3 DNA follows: TGTGCCAGCTCACCAGCGGGAGGGGATACGCAGTATTTT.

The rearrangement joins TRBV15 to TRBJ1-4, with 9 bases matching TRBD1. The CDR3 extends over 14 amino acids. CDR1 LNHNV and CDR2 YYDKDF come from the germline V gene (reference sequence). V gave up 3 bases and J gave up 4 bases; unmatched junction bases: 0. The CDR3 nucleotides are TGTGCCACCAGCAGGGACAGGGGTAATGAAAAACTGTTTTTT. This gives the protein CATSRDRGNEKLFF. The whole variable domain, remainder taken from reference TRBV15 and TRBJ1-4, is DAMVIQNPRYQVTQFGKPVTLSCSQTLNHNVMYWYQQKSSQAPKLLFHYYDKDFNNEADTPDNFQSRRPNTSFCFLDIRSPGLGDTAMYLCATSRDRGNEKLFFGSGTQLSVL.

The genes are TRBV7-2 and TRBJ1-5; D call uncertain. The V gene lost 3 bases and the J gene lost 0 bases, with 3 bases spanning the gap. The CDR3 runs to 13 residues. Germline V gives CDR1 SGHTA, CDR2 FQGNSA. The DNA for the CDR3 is TGTGCCAGCAGCTTTCATAGCAATCAGCCCCAGCATTTT. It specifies CASSFHSNQPQHF.

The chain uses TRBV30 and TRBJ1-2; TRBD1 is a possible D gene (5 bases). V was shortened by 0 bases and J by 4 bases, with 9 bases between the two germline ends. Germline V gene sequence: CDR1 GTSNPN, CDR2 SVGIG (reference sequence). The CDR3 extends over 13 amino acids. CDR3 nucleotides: TGTGCCTGGAGTGTACGGGGGTCCTATGGCTACACCTTC. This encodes CAWSVRGSYGYTF.

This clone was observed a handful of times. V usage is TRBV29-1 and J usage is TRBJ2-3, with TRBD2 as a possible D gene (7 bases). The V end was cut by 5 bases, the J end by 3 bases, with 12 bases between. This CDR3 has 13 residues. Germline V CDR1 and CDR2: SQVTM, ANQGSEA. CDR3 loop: CSVRGGSTDTQYF. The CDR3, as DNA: TGCAGCGTTAGGGGGGGCTCTACAGATACGCAGTATTTT.

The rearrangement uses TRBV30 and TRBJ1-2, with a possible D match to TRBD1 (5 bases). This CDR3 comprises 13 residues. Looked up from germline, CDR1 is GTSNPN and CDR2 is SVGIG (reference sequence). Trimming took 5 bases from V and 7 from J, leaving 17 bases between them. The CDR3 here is CAWSTQGGGGYTF. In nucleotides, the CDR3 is TGTGCCTGGTCCACTCAGGGCGGAGGTGGCTACACCTTC. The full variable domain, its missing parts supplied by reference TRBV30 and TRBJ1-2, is SQTIHQWPATLVQPVGSPLSLECTVEGTSNPNLYWYRQAAGRGLQLLFYSVGIGQISSEVPQNLSASRPQDRQFILSSKKLLLSDSGFYLCAWSTQGGGGYTFGSGTRLTVV.

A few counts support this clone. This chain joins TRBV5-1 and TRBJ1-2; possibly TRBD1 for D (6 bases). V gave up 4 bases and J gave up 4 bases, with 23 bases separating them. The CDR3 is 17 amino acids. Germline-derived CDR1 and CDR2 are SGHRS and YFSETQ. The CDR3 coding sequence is TGCGCCAGCAGCCTTGGGGACAAAACCGACTGGGGCTATGGCTACACCTTC. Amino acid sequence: CASSLGDKTDWGYGYTF.

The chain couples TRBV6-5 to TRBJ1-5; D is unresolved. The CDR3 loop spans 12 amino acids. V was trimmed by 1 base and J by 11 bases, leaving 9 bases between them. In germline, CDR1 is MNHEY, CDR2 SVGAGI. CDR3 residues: CASSYWGGAQHF. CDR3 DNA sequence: TGTGCCAGCAGTTACTGGGGTGGGGCCCAGCATTTT.

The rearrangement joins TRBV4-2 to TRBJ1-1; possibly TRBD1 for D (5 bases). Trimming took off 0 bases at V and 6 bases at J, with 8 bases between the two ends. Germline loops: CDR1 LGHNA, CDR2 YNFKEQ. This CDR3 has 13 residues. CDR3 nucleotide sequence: TGTGCCAGCAGCCAAGAGGGACTCTCTGAAGCTTTCTTT. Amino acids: CASSQEGLSEAFF.

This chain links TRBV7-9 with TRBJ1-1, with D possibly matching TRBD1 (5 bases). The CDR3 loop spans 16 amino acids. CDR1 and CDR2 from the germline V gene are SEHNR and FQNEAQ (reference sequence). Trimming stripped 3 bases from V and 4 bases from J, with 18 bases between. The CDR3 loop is CASSFYVGQGGTEAFF. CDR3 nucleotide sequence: TGTGCCAGCAGCTTCTATGTGGGGCAGGGCGGCACTGAAGCTTTCTTT. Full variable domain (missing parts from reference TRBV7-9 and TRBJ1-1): DTGVSQNPRHKITKRGQNVTFRCDPISEHNRLYWYRQTLGQGPEFLTYFQNEAQLEKSRLLSDRFSAERPKGSFSTLEIQRTEQGDSAMYLCASSFYVGQGGTEAFFGQGTRLTVV.

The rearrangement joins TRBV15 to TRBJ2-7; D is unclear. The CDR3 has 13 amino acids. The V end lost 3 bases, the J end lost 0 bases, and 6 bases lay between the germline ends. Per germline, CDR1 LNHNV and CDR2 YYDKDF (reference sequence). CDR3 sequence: CATSSVSSYEQYF. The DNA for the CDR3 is TGTGCCACCAGCAGTGTATCCTCCTACGAGCAGTACTTC.

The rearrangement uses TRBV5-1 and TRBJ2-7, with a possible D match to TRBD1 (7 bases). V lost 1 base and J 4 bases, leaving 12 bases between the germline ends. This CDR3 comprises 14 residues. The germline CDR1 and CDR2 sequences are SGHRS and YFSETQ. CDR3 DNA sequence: TGCGCCAGCAGCTTGTCAGGGGGGCCTTACGAGCAGTACTTC. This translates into CASSLSGGPYEQYF.